The 2 T cell receptor beta chains listed next were all sequenced from one sample in a study of T cells in Graves' hyperthyroidism and ophthalmopathy. The investigators amplified TCR beta CDR3 regions from RNA transcripts. When the TCR CDR3 underwent first-round RT-PCR, the HTBI primer set was used. Via MiXCR, TCRdb re-called the multiplex PCR reads, giving one row per CDR3 protein. The top ten clones hold under 8% of a sample with fewer than 350,000 distinct CDR3 sequences, roughly 15% of them seen once. The specimen sequenced was blood. Source of these receptors: a woman between 40 and 55 years old with Graves' hyperthyroidism.

Ten or more counts support this clonotype. This chain links TRBV9 with TRBJ2-3; 9 bases match TRBD2. Trimming took 0 bases from V and 5 from J; bases not matched to a gene: 4. The CDR3 runs to 15 residues. Looked up from germline, CDR1 is SGDLS and CDR2 is YYNGEE. The CDR3 nucleotides are TGTGCCAGCAGCGTAGAGGCTAGCGGGATAGATACGCAGTATTTT. As protein: CASSVEASGIDTQYF.

This clonotype was seen repeatedly, ten times or more. The V and J genes are TRBV27 and TRBJ1-2; D call uncertain. In germline, CDR1 is MNHEY, CDR2 SMNVEV (reference sequence). V was clipped by 6 bases and J by 0 bases, with 11 bases between them. The length of the CDR3 is 14 residues. The CDR3 spells CASRVGFSNYGYTF. Written as DNA, the CDR3 is TGTGCCAGCAGGGTGGGTTTTTCTAACTATGGCTACACCTTC.